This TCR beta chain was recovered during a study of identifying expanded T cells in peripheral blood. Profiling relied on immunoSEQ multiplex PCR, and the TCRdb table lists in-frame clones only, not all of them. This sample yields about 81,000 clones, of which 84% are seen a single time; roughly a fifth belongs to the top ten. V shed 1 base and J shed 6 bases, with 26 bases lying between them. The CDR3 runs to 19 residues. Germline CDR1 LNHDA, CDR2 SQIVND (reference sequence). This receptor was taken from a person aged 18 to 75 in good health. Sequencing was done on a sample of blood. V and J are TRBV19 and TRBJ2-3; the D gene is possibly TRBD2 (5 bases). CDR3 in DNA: TGTGCCAGTAGTATAGCGGACCCGGGAATGACTTGGGGTCTGGATACGCAGTATTTT. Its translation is CASSIADPGMTWGLDTQYF.